The source of this TCR beta chain is a study of shared clonotypes between healthy human individuals. In the CD4+ fraction, cells were divided into CD45RA+ naive and CD45RA-negative memory subsets. The CDR3 runs to 15 residues. V lost 7 bases, J lost 2 bases, and 18 bases lay in between. Germline V gives CDR1 MNHNS, CDR2 SASEGT. As processed by the authors: With immunoSEQ giving junction-only sequences and no quality scores, filtering differed. Method: immunoSEQ multiplex PCR; TCRdb's copy keeps in-frame clones and lacks some. V and J calls and clone size come straight from that table; D and trimming were deduced from the DNA. The repertoire holds about 2 million clones, about 95% seen once, with under 0.15% in the top ten.

This sequence was found in a man between 18 and 29 years old in good health. The sequencing sample was made of naive CD4+ T cells sorted from blood. Subset given: CD45RA+ positively selected. The V and J genes are TRBV6-1 and TRBJ2-7; perhaps TRBD2 as D (5 bases). The CDR3 DNA sequence: TGTGCCAGCAAAGAGGCTACCAGAGGGCCCTACGAGCAGTACTTC. This encodes CASKEATRGPYEQYF.